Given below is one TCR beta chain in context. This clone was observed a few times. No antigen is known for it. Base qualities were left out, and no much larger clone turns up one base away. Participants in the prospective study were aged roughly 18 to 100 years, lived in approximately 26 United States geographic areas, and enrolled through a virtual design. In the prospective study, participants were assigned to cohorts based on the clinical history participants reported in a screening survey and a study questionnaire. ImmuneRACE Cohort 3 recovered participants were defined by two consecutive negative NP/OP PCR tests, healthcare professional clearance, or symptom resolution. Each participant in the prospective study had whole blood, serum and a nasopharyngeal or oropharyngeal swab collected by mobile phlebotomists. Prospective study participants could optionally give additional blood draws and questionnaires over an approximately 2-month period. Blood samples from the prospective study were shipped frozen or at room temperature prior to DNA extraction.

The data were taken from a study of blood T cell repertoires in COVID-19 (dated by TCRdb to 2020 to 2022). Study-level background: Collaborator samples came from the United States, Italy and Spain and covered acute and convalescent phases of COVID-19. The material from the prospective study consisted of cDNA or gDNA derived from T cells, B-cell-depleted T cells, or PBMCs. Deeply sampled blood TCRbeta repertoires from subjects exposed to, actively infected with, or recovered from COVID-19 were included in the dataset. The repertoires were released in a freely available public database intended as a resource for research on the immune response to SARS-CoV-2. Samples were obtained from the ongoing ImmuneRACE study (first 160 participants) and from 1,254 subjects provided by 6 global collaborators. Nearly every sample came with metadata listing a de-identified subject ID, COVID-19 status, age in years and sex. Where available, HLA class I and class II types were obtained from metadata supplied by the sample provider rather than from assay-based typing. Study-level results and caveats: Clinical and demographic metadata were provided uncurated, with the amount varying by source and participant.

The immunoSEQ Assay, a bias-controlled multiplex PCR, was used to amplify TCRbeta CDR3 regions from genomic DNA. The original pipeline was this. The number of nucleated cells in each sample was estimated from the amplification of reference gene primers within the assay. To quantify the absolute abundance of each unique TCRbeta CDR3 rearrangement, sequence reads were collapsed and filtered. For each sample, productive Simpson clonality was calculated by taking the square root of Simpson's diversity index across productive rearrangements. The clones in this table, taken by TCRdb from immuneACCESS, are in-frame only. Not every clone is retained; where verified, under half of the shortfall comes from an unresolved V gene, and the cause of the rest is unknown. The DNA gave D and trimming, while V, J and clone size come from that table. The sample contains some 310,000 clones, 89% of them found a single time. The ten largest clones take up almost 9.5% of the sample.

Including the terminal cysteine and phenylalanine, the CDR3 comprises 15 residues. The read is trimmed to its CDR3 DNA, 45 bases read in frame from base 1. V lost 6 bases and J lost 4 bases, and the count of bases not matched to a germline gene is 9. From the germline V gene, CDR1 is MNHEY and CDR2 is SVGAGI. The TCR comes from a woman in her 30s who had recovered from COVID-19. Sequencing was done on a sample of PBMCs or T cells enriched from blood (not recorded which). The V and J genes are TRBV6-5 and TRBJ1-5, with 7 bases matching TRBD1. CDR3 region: CASRYSWDSNQPQHF. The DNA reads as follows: TGTGCCAGCAGATATAGTTGGGACAGTAATCAGCCCCAGCATTTT.